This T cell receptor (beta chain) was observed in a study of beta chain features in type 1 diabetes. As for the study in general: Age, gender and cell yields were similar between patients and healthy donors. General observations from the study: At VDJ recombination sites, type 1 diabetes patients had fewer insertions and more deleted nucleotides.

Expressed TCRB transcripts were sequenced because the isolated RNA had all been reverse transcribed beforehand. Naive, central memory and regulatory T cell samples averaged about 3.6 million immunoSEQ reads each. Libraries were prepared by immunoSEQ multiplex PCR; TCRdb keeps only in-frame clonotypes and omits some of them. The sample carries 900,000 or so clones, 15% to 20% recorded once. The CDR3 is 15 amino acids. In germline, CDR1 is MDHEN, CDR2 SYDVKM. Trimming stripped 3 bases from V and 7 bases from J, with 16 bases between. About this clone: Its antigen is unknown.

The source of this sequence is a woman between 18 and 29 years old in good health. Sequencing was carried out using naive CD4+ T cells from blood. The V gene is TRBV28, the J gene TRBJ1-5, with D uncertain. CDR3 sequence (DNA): TGTGCCAGCAGTTTTGTCACTTCGAACGAACAGCCCCAGCATTTT. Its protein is CASSFVTSNEQPQHF.